This passage covers 13 T cell receptor beta chains from one sample sequenced in a study of blood T cell repertoires in COVID-19. Only in-frame clones appear in the TCRdb table, and some are missing; sequencing was by immunoSEQ multiplex PCR. The table records about 390,000 clones, about 90% of them present only once. Input material: peripheral blood. All receptors derive from a woman aged 55-70 years with COVID-19, enrolled during active disease.

The chain uses TRBV2 and TRBJ1-1; D might be TRBD1 (5 bases). This CDR3 comprises 15 residues. The V end lost 6 bases, the J end lost 0 bases, and 14 bases lay between the germline ends. The germline CDR1 and CDR2 sequences are SNHLY and FYNNEI. In DNA form, the CDR3 reads TGTGCCAGCAGCGGGGGAGGGACCATGAACACTGAAGCTTTCTTT. As protein: CASSGGGTMNTEAFF.

The chain employs TRBV5-4 and TRBJ2-2; 8 bases agree with TRBD1. The CDR3 runs to 15 residues. J gave up 6 bases and V 3 bases, and 7 bases lay outside the gene matches. In germline, CDR1 is SGHNT, CDR2 YYREEE (reference sequence). CDR3 DNA sequence: TGTGCCAGCAGCTCGGACAGGGATCGAGCCGGGGAGCTGTTTTTT. It translates to CASSSDRDRAGELFF.

The chain is built from TRBV12-3 or TRBV12-4 and TRBJ1-2; D may be TRBD1 (6 bases). Trimming removed 10 bases from V and 8 bases from J, with 17 bases in between. There are 12 residues in the CDR3. CDR3 residues: CATLGARVGYTF. The DNA of the CDR3 is TGTGCCACCTTGGGGGCGCGAGTCGGCTACACCTTC.

The chain links TRBV27 to TRBJ2-1; maybe TRBD1 (5 bases). CDR1 and CDR2 from the germline V gene are MNHEY and SMNVEV (reference sequence). V lost 3 bases and J lost 3, with 12 bases in between. This CDR3 has 15 amino acids. The CDR3 region is CASSFGRANYNEQFF. The CDR3 DNA follows: TGTGCCAGCAGTTTTGGCAGGGCAAACTACAATGAGCAGTTCTTC.

The chain carries TRBV6-2 or TRBV6-3 and TRBJ2-7, with D perhaps matching TRBD1 (6 bases). Germline CDR1 MNHEY, CDR2 SVGEGT. The length of the CDR3 is 16 residues. The V end was cut by 2 bases, the J end by 0 bases, with 14 bases between. In DNA form, the CDR3 reads TGTGCCAGCAGTTACCGCTCAGGGGCAACCTCCTACGAGCAGTACTTC. Its protein product is CASSYRSGATSYEQYF.

The genes are TRBV28 and TRBJ2-7; TRBD1 agrees at 8 bases. The V and J ends lost 7 bases and 3 bases, in that order; junction bases with no gene match: 14. The CDR3 consists of 16 residues. Germline CDR1 and CDR2: MDHEN and SYDVKM. CDR3 amino acids: CASTQDRGRADYEQYF. The CDR3 bases are TGTGCCAGCACCCAAGACAGGGGCCGAGCTGACTACGAGCAGTACTTC.

In this sample, this clone turned up once. At the DNA level, this CDR3 is encoded by other sequences in the same sample as well. This chain joins TRBV5-1 and TRBJ1-4; 9 bases match TRBD1. Germline trimming cut 4 bases from V and 3 bases from J; bases unmatched to any gene: 4. The CDR3 loop spans 15 amino acids. From germline, CDR1 is SGHRS and CDR2 YFSETQ. The CDR3 is CASSERTGANEKLFF. The CDR3 nucleotides read TGCGCCAGCAGCGAAAGGACAGGGGCTAATGAAAAACTGTTTTTT.

This chain connects TRBV5-1 to TRBJ1-2; D may be TRBD1 (6 bases). The CDR3 length is 13 residues. Trimming left V 3 bases short and J 6 bases short, with 12 bases between. The germline V gene has CDR1 SGHRS and CDR2 YFSETQ. The CDR3 DNA reads as TGCGCCAGCAGCTGGGACAAGTCGGATGGCTACACCTTC. Its translation: CASSWDKSDGYTF.

This clone was detected only once. This sequence joins TRBV4-2 and TRBJ1-4; D uncertain. The CDR3 runs to 15 residues. From germline, CDR1 is LGHNA and CDR2 YNFKEQ. V was cut by 3 bases and J by 1 base, with 9 bases left in between. DNA of the CDR3: TGTGCCAGCAGCCAGCCCCCGAGAACTAATGAAAAACTGTTTTTT. It encodes CASSQPPRTNEKLFF.

This clone was observed once. CDR3 in DNA: TGTGCCAGCAGCGGCCAACAAATTTCTGAAGCTTTCTTT. Encoded protein: CASSGQQISEAFF. V gene TRBV3-1 (or the pseudogene TRBV3-2) combines with J gene TRBJ1-1, with unresolved D. Germline lookup yields CDR1 LGHDT and CDR2 YNNKEL (reference sequence). V was shortened by 5 bases and J by 6 bases, with 13 bases between the two germline ends. The CDR3 loop spans 13 amino acids.

V is TRBV7-9 and J is TRBJ1-1; possible D gene TRBD1, 5 bases. This CDR3 contains 13 residues. V was shortened by 5 bases and J by 7 bases, with 14 bases between the two germline ends. Germline CDR1 reads SEHNR; CDR2 reads FQNEAQ (reference sequence). The CDR3 region is CASSLQGYGEAFF. CDR3 sequence (DNA): TGTGCCAGCAGCCTCCAGGGATACGGTGAAGCTTTCTTT.

This clone appeared once. V gene TRBV15 combines with J gene TRBJ2-2, with TRBD1 matching over 10 bases. V was clipped by 3 bases and J by 7 bases; unmatched bases: 5. Germline V lookup: CDR1 LNHNV, CDR2 YYDKDF (reference sequence). The CDR3 is 15 residues long. CDR3 DNA: TGTGCCACCAGCAGGAGAGGACAGGGGGTCGGGGAGCTGTTTTTT. Translating it yields CATSRRGQGVGELFF.

This chain links TRBV9 with TRBJ2-5, with D maybe TRBD2 (6 bases). The CDR3 is 14 amino acids. Germline assignment: CDR1 SGDLS and CDR2 YYNGEE. V dropped 3 bases and J dropped 0 bases, with 9 bases sitting between them. The CDR3 region is CASSAGGNQETQYF. The CDR3 nucleotides read TGTGCCAGCAGCGCTGGGGGGAACCAAGAGACCCAGTACTTC.